This T cell receptor (beta chain) was identified in a study of T cell repertoires in cytomegalovirus infection. TCRdb processed the reads anew with MiXCR; each CDR3 protein has one entry. This sample has some 350,000 distinct CDR3 sequences, with over 15% found just once. This clonotype was recorded at least ten times. The germline V and J ends were trimmed by 1 base and 3 bases, with 10 bases remaining between them. This CDR3 comprises 16 residues. In germline, CDR1 is SGHTA, CDR2 FQGNSA. The V gene is TRBV7-2, the J gene TRBJ1-6; D gene uncertain. Specimen: PBMCs. The source is a human donor in good health (CMV status not recorded). Some clones in this sample may be carry-over from other donors' samples. In DNA, the CDR3 is TGTGCCAGCAGCTTAGGGCAGCAAAACTATAATTCACCCCTCCACTTT. Translated: CASSLGQQNYNSPLHF.